This TCR beta chain was obtained from a study of T cell responses to AZD1222 COVID-19 vaccine. The germline V and J ends were trimmed by 5 bases and 4 bases, with 16 bases remaining between them. The CDR3 runs 15 residues. Per the germline V gene, CDR1 is LNHDA and CDR2 is SQIVND (reference sequence). Assay: immunoSEQ multiplex PCR; the TCRdb copy retains only in-frame clones and omits some. The repertoire has some 130,000 clones, around 85% of them found once; the top ten carry roughly 2.4%. The sample holds a few counts of this clone. The sequencing used peripheral blood, collected on day 0 of AZD1222 vaccination. The receptor comes from an adult in good health. The chain has TRBV19 and TRBJ2-3, with D possibly being TRBD1 or TRBD2 (7 bases each). The CDR3 is CASSPRGGGSDTQYF. The CDR3 nucleotides are TGTGCCAGTAGTCCCCGGGGAGGGGGCTCAGATACGCAGTATTTT.